The T cell receptor beta chain described here comes from a study of blood T cell repertoires in COVID-19 (TCRdb year 2020). Study-wide context: Samples from collaborators originated in the United States, Italy and Spain and spanned both the acute and convalescent phases of COVID-19. The material from the prospective study consisted of cDNA or gDNA derived from T cells, B-cell-depleted T cells, or PBMCs. Deeply sampled blood TCRbeta repertoires from subjects exposed to, actively infected with, or recovered from COVID-19 were included in the dataset. The repertoires were made available in a free public database intended to serve as a resource for research on the immune response to SARS-CoV-2. Samples came from the ongoing ImmuneRACE study (first 160 participants) plus 1,254 subjects from 6 global collaborators. Nearly every sample came with metadata listing a de-identified subject ID, COVID-19 status, age in years and sex. Where available, HLA class I and class II types were obtained from metadata supplied by the sample provider rather than from assay-based typing. Overall results and qualifications from the work: How much clinical and demographic metadata was included differed by source and by participant, and the metadata was provided uncurated.

This clone has only one observation. This clone's antigen is unknown. Per-base qualities were not stored, and no clone one base away is much larger. Participants in the prospective study were enrolled through a virtual design, were aged about 18 to 100 years, and lived in approximately 24 United States geographic areas. Cohort assignment in the prospective study relied on participant-reported clinical history from a screening survey and a study questionnaire. ImmuneRACE Cohort 3 recovered participants were defined by two consecutive negative NP/OP PCR tests, healthcare professional clearance, or symptom resolution. In the prospective study, whole blood, serum and a nasopharyngeal or oropharyngeal swab were collected from each participant by mobile phlebotomists. Additional blood draws and questionnaires over a 2-month period could optionally be provided by prospective study participants. Before DNA extraction, blood samples from the prospective study were shipped at room temperature or frozen.

From the germline V gene, CDR1 is ENHRY and CDR2 is SYGVKD. Trimming costs V 5 bases and J 2 bases, and their ends lie 10 bases apart. The CDR3 measures 14 amino acids from cysteine to phenylalanine. This entry keeps only the CDR3 DNA: 42 bases, framed from base 1. TCRbeta CDR3 regions were amplified from genomic DNA using the immunoSEQ Assay, a bias-controlled multiplex PCR. From the authors' description of their analysis: Within the assay, amplification of reference gene primers was used to estimate how many nucleated cells each sample contained. To quantify the absolute abundance of each unique TCRbeta CDR3 rearrangement, sequence reads were collapsed and filtered. For each sample, productive Simpson clonality was calculated by taking the square root of Simpson's diversity index across productive rearrangements. The clones in this table, taken by TCRdb from immuneACCESS, are in-frame only. Not every clone is retained; where verified, under half of the shortfall comes from an unresolved V gene, and the cause of the rest is unknown. From that table come the V and J calls and clone size; the DNA was used to work out D and trimming. The sample has 220,000 or so clones on record, about four fifths of them singletons. The top ten constitute approximately 3.1% of the sample.

The sequenced sample consisted of PBMCs or T cells enriched from blood (not recorded which). This receptor was taken from a woman in her sixties who had recovered from COVID-19. The chain couples TRBV10-3 to TRBJ2-1; TRBD1 is possibly the D segment (6 matching bases). Here is the DNA: TGTGCCATCAGTCCCGGGACAACCTACAATGAGCAGTTCTTC. Translated, it gives CAISPGTTYNEQFF.